These 19 T cell receptor beta chains originate from one sample sequenced in a study of T cell repertoires in cytomegalovirus infection. TCRdb re-derived calls from the reads in MiXCR, one entry per CDR3 protein. This table has more than 85,000 distinct CDR3 sequences, around a quarter appearing once. The sample taken for sequencing was CD8+ T cells from PBMCs. Receptors were obtained from a human donor in good health (CMV status not recorded). Some clones in this sample may be carry-over from other donors' samples.

The V gene is TRBV19, the J gene TRBJ2-7, with 9 bases identical to TRBD1. Germline V CDR1 and CDR2: LNHDA, SQIVND (reference sequence). V was pared by 5 bases and J by 4 bases, with 12 bases of the junction left unmatched. This CDR3 spans 16 amino acids. The CDR3 protein is CASSLFGGQGIYEQYF. CDR3 nucleotides: TGTGCCAGTAGTCTCTTCGGCGGACAGGGGATTTACGAGCAGTACTTC.

This clonotype was recorded once. The chain uses TRBV20-1 and TRBJ2-5; D is perhaps TRBD2 (5 bases). CDR3 size: 12 residues. V was cut by 7 bases and J by 4 bases, with 13 bases left in between. CDR1 and CDR2 (germline): DFQATT, SNEGSKA (reference sequence). Here the CDR3 reads CSVTGWGETQYF. In nucleotides, the CDR3 is TGCAGTGTAACGGGATGGGGAGAGACCCAGTACTTC.

This clonotype was recorded at least ten times. The chain uses TRBV7-8 and TRBJ2-5, with 14 bases fitting TRBD2. J gave up 6 bases and V 1 base, and 7 bases lay outside the gene matches. The CDR3 loop spans 17 amino acids. CDR1 is SGHVS and CDR2 is FQNEAQ in the germline V gene. The CDR3: CASSLELTSGGAKTQYF. In DNA, the CDR3 is TGTGCCAGCAGCTTAGAACTGACTAGCGGGGGGGCCAAGACCCAGTACTTC.

There are many counts of this clonotype. The chain couples TRBV7-6 to TRBJ1-5; no reliable D call. The CDR3 covers 15 residues. Trimming shortened V by 2 bases and J by 2 bases, and 10 bases separated the two germline ends. Germline V gene sequence: CDR1 SGHVS, CDR2 FNYEAQ. In DNA form, the CDR3 reads TGTGCCAGCAGCTTAACGGACCGGCGCAATCAGCCCCAGCATTTT. Protein: CASSLTDRRNQPQHF.

This clonotype has more than one count but fewer than ten. The chain carries TRBV14 and TRBJ2-1; 12 bases match TRBD2. The CDR3 has 16 residues. J lost 10 bases, V lost 4 bases, and 11 bases had no gene match. Germline assignment: CDR1 SGHDN and CDR2 FVKESK. CDR3 sequence: CASSLSASGGAEEQFF. DNA for the CDR3: TGTGCCAGCAGCCTCAGCGCTAGCGGGGGGGCGGAAGAGCAGTTCTTC.

This clonotype was counted at least ten times. The chain joins TRBV11-1 to TRBJ2-1; D not resolved. V was cut by 5 bases and J by 4 bases, with 6 bases left in between. The length of the CDR3 is 12 residues. The germline gives CDR1 SGHAT, CDR2 FQDESV (reference sequence). The CDR3 sequence is CASSLEYNEQFF. CDR3 sequence (DNA): TGTGCCAGCAGCCTTGAATACAATGAGCAGTTCTTC.

This clonotype was picked up a small number of times. The rearrangement uses TRBV7-3 and TRBJ2-3; D may be TRBD1 (6 bases). This CDR3 is 14 amino acids long. V lost 1 base and J lost 4, with 9 bases in between. Germline CDR1 SGHTA, CDR2 FQGTGA. The CDR3 loop is CASSLIQGSDTQYF. In DNA, the CDR3 is TGTGCCAGCAGCTTAATACAGGGTTCAGATACGCAGTATTTT.

V and J are TRBV29-1 and TRBJ2-5; 8 bases fit TRBD2. The trim removed 0 bases at V and 7 bases at J, leaving 7 bases unmatched. Looked up from germline, CDR1 is SQVTM and CDR2 is ANQGSEA. The CDR3 totals 14 residues. The CDR3 loop reads CSVEETSRGATQYF. For the CDR3, the DNA is TGCAGCGTTGAAGAAACCTCGCGGGGGGCGACCCAGTACTTC.

In this sample, this clonotype turned up many times. V and J are TRBV12-3 or TRBV12-4 and TRBJ1-2; D possibly corresponds to TRBD1 (5 bases). The V end was cut by 8 bases, the J end by 2 bases, with 9 bases between. There are 12 residues in the CDR3. In DNA, the CDR3 is TGTGCCAGCTCGGACACAAACTATGGCTACACCTTC. Amino acid sequence: CASSDTNYGYTF.

The chain couples TRBV29-1 to TRBJ2-4; the D gene is possibly TRBD2 (5 bases). Trimming removed 4 bases from V and 1 base from J, with 14 bases in between. The CDR3 is 15 residues long. Germline values: CDR1 SQVTM, CDR2 ANQGSEA. This chain's CDR3 is CSVGGSSEAKNIQYF. CDR3 in DNA: TGCAGCGTTGGAGGGTCATCGGAGGCCAAAAACATTCAGTACTTC.

This clonotype was seen more than once but under ten times. The rearrangement uses TRBV6-4 and TRBJ2-1, with a tentative D call TRBD2 (5 bases). Trimming removed 0 bases from V and 9 bases from J, with 6 bases in between. The CDR3 is made up of 12 amino acids. Germline loops: CDR1 MRHNA, CDR2 SNTAGT. The CDR3 DNA reads TGTGCCAGCAGTGACTCGGGAGCTGAGCAGTTCTTC. Protein sequence: CASSDSGAEQFF.

V gene TRBV15 combines with J gene TRBJ2-7, with D maybe TRBD2 (6 bases). The CDR3 spans 14 residues. Trimming left V 1 base short and J 7 bases short, with 14 bases between. Germline CDR1 and CDR2: LNHNV and YYDKDF (reference sequence). This CDR3 is CATSRGGGSEEQYF. CDR3 nucleotide sequence: TGTGCCACCAGCAGAGGTGGGGGGTCTGAAGAGCAGTACTTC.

The chain uses TRBV6-2 or TRBV6-3 and TRBJ1-6; D may be TRBD1 (6 bases). This CDR3 spans 13 amino acids. The germline V gene has CDR1 MNHEY and CDR2 SVGEGT. Trimming removed 6 bases at V and 7 bases at J, with 10 bases between. The DNA of the CDR3 is TGTGCCAGCAGCCCTCAGGGGAATTCACCCCTCCACTTT. Its protein is CASSPQGNSPLHF.

V usage is TRBV12-3 or TRBV12-4 and J usage is TRBJ2-3; 9 positions match TRBD2. CDR3 size: 16 residues. V dropped 7 bases and J dropped 5; count of bases not matched to a gene: 13. CDR3 DNA: TGTGCCAGCAAATTAGCGGGAGCCACCTCTAGAGATACGCAGTATTTT. Amino acids: CASKLAGATSRDTQYF.

This clonotype turned up a few times. This chain links TRBV28 with TRBJ2-3, with TRBD2 as a possible D gene (6 bases). V lost 3 bases, J lost 0 bases, and 13 bases lay in between. CDR3 length equals 16 residues. Germline CDR1 MDHEN, CDR2 SYDVKM. CDR3 in DNA: TGTGCCAGCAGTTTCATGGGCGGGGATAGCACAGATACGCAGTATTTT. This sequence encodes CASSFMGGDSTDTQYF.

This chain joins TRBV7-2 and TRBJ1-1; D ambiguous. Deletions cut 5 bases from V and 1 base from J, with 8 bases between. Germline-derived CDR1 and CDR2 are SGHTA and FQGNSA. The CDR3 sequence is 13 residues long. Here the CDR3 DNA reads TGTGCCAGCAGCCGTAAACAGAACACTGAAGCTTTCTTT. Protein sequence: CASSRKQNTEAFF.

This clonotype came up a few times. A read error may account for a junction end that differs from germline. The chain has TRBV7-7 and TRBJ2-3, with 7 positions matching TRBD1. CDR3 length: 15 amino acids. From germline, CDR1 is SSHAT and CDR2 FNYEAQ (reference sequence). This CDR3 is CASSLGEGASDTQYF. CDR3 nucleotides: TGTGCTAGCAGCCTCGGAGAGGGGGCGTCAGATACGCAGTATTTT.

The chain couples TRBV27 to TRBJ1-5, with 8 bases matching TRBD1. The CDR3 extends over 13 amino acids. Germline CDR1 and CDR2: MNHEY and SMNVEV (reference sequence). V gave up 6 bases and J gave up 5 bases; unmatched junction bases: 3. CDR3 DNA: TGTGCCAGCAGCGACAGGGGTGATCAGCCCCAGCATTTT. This translates into CASSDRGDQPQHF.

The rearrangement links TRBV20-1 to TRBJ2-1; TRBD2 matches 9 bases. Unmatched junction bases numbered 11, after V lost 3 bases and J lost 2 bases. Germline CDR1 DFQATT, CDR2 SNEGSKA (reference sequence). CDR3 length equals 17 residues. Here the CDR3 DNA reads TGCAGTGCTAGCCCCGATTGGACTAGCGAGACCTACAATGAGCAGTTCTTC. Protein sequence: CSASPDWTSETYNEQFF.